The source of this T cell receptor (beta chain) is a study of blood T cell repertoires in COVID-19. CDR1 SGDLS and CDR2 YYNGEE come from the germline V gene. The V gene end was trimmed by 1 base and the J gene end by 4 bases; junction bases not matched to a gene: 5. This CDR3 region has 16 residues. Sequenced by immunoSEQ multiplex PCR; TCRdb stores in-frame clones only, minus some. In the table there are around 250,000 clones, around 93% of which are singletons. The receptor was isolated from a man aged 35-49 years who had been exposed to COVID-19. The chain has TRBV9 and TRBJ2-3, with 11 bases identical to TRBD2. Sequenced material: PBMCs or T cells enriched from blood (not recorded which). CDR3 residues: CASSVYTSGSSDTQYF. In DNA, the CDR3 is TGTGCCAGCAGCGTATACACTAGCGGGAGTTCAGATACGCAGTATTTT.